This T cell receptor (beta chain) stems from a study of blood T cell repertoires in COVID-19. Study-level information: PBMCs, B-cell-depleted T cells, or T cells were the source of the cDNA or gDNA that made up the material.

Germline V gene sequence: CDR1 SGHTA, CDR2 FQGNSA. V was shortened by 2 bases and J by 5 bases, with 14 bases between the two germline ends. The CDR3 runs to 15 residues. The method was immunoSEQ multiplex PCR; TCRdb's version includes in-frame clones alone and lacks a portion of them. The table includes under 300,000 clones, about 76% detected once. The chain is built from TRBV7-2 and TRBJ2-3; unclear D gene. The sequencing sample was made of peripheral blood. This TCR derives from a woman aged 55-69 years with active or convalescent COVID-19. As DNA, the CDR3 is TGTGCCAGCAGCTTATGGGCCGCACCGATAGATACGCAGTATTTT. This codes for CASSLWAAPIDTQYF. The full variable domain, completed using reference TRBV7-2 and TRBJ2-3, is GAGVSQSPSNKVTEKGKDVELRCDPISGHTALYWYRQSLGQGLEFLIYFQGNSAPDKSGLPSDRFSAERTGGSVSTLTIQRTQQEDSAVYLCASSLWAAPIDTQYFGPGTRLTVL.